Shown below are 5 T cell receptor beta chains from a single sample sequenced in a study of T cells in Graves' hyperthyroidism and ophthalmopathy. Researchers amplified the TCR beta CDR3 regions from RNA transcripts. Researchers ran a first-round RT-PCR on the TCR CDR3 using the HTBI primer set. MiXCR was run by TCRdb on the multiplex PCR reads, yielding one entry per CDR3 protein. Of fewer than 350,000 distinct CDR3 sequences in the sample, 10% to 15% were seen once. The sequencing sample was made of blood. These receptors were obtained from a woman aged 25-40 years with Graves' hyperthyroidism that later progressed to Graves' ophthalmopathy.

This clonotype was detected ten times or more. The genes are TRBV18 and TRBJ2-7; 7 bases are shared with TRBD1. V shed 3 bases and J 2 bases; nucleotides not matched to a gene: 13. The CDR3 length is 17 residues. Looked up from germline, CDR1 is KGHSH and CDR2 is LQKENI. The CDR3 loop reads CASSPPLTGESPYEQYF. DNA for the CDR3: TGTGCCAGCTCACCTCCCCTTACAGGGGAGTCCCCCTACGAGCAGTACTTC.

This clonotype has a handful of counts. This sequence joins TRBV19 and TRBJ1-1; no definite D call. Per the germline V gene, CDR1 is LNHDA and CDR2 is SQIVND (reference sequence). V was trimmed by 5 bases and J by 5 bases, leaving 9 bases between them. This CDR3 comprises 12 residues. CDR3 residues: CASSFGWTEAFF. For the CDR3, the DNA is TGTGCCAGTAGTTTTGGGTGGACTGAAGCTTTCTTT.

The table lists this clonotype with many counts. As DNA, the CDR3 is TGTGCCAGCAGTTTAAACGGACAGGTGGTCAATCAGCCCCAGCATTTT. It translates to CASSLNGQVVNQPQHF. The V and J genes are TRBV12-3 or TRBV12-4 and TRBJ1-5, with 7 bases fitting TRBD1. The V and J ends lost 2 bases and 3 bases, in that order; junction bases with no gene match: 7. The CDR3 is 16 residues long.

The chain employs TRBV9 and TRBJ2-1; a weak D match, TRBD2 (6 bases). The CDR3 is 14 amino acids. CDR1 is SGDLS, CDR2 YYNGEE, per germline. V shed 1 base and J shed 5 bases, with 10 bases lying between them. Here the CDR3 DNA reads TGTGCCAGCAGCGTAATAGCGGCTAACAATGAGCAGTTCTTC. It encodes CASSVIAANNEQFF.

The chain couples TRBV6-5 to TRBJ2-7; D not certain. Germline values: CDR1 MNHEY, CDR2 SVGAGI. The germline V and J ends were trimmed by 0 bases and 5 bases, with 8 bases remaining between them. The CDR3 is made up of 13 amino acids. In DNA, the CDR3 is TGTGCCAGCAGTTACTCGAAAGTCCACGAGCAGTACTTC. As protein: CASSYSKVHEQYF.